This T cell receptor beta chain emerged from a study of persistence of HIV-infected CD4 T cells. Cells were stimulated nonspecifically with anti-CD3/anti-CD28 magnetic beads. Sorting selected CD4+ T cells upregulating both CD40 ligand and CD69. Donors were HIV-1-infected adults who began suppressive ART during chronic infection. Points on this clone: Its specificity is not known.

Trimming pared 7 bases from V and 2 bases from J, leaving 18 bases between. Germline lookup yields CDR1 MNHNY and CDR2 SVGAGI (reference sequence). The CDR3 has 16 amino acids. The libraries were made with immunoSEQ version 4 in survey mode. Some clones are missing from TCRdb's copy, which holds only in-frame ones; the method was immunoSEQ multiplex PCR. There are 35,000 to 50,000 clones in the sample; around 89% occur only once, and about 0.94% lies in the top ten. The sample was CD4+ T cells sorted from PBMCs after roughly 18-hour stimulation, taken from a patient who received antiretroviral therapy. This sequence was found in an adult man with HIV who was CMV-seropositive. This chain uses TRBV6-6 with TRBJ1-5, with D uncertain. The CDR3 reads CASNLERSRGNQPQHF. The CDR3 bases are TGTGCCAGCAACCTAGAACGGTCGAGGGGCAATCAGCCCCAGCATTTT.